A selection of T cell receptor beta chains follows, all from one sample in a study of PD-1 blockade in classical Hodgkin lymphoma. The table came from immunoSEQ multiplex PCR; TCRdb's copy has only in-frame clones and leaves some out. The table has 34,000 or so clones, approximately 90% seen once; the top ten hold roughly 0.3%. The starting material was CD4+ T cells from blood, obtained before the fourth cycle of nivolumab. The source is a human donor with classical Hodgkin lymphoma. The CDR3 runs from the conserved cysteine through the conserved F or W. The order of the fields is clone size, CDR3 length, D gene, V gene, J gene, CDR3 DNA, CDR3 protein. The D gene is left open where the match is weak. Clone size is stated in some rows and not others, as once, few, many or a class when expanded.

.	14	TRBD1	TRBV10-2	TRBJ2-3	TGCGCCAGCGAACAGGGGAGATTCACAGATACGCAGTATTTT	CASEQGRFTDTQYF
.	13	.	TRBV19	TRBJ2-7	TGTGCCAGTAGTATGAACTCTTGGTACGAGCAGTACTTC	CASSMNSWYEQYF
.	12	.	TRBV5-1	TRBJ2-7	TGCGCCAGCAGCTTGGTCCTTAACGAGCAGTACTTC	CASSLVLNEQYF
.	12	.	TRBV5-6	TRBJ2-5	TGTGCCAGCAGCTTGGTAGTTGAAACCCAGTACTTC	CASSLVVETQYF
.	15	TRBD2	TRBV9	TRBJ2-3	TGTGCCAGCAGCGTAGGCGGGAGGAACACAGATACGCAGTATTTT	CASSVGGRNTDTQYF
few	14	.	TRBV6-5	TRBJ1-2	TGTGCCAGCAGTTACTCGATGCACGGCCGAGGCTACACCTTC	CASSYSMHGRGYTF
.	13	TRBD2	TRBV10-1	TRBJ2-1	TGCGCCAGCAGTGGGGGACTACCCAATGAGCAGTTCTTC	CASSGGLPNEQFF
.	16	.	TRBV30	TRBJ1-6	TGTGCCTGGAGTGGGGGACCGCCCTTCAGAAATTCACCCCTCCACTTT	CAWSGGPPFRNSPLHF
.	16	TRBD2	TRBV14	TRBJ2-2	TGTGCCAGCACCATAGGGACTAGCGGGAACACCGGGGAGCTGTTTTTT	CASTIGTSGNTGELFF
.	14	TRBD2	TRBV2	TRBJ2-1	TGTGCCAGTTCTTTAGCGGGAGGAGCAAATGAGCAGTTCTTC	CASSLAGGANEQFF
once	16	TRBD2	TRBV18	TRBJ2-1	TGTGCCAGCTCACACGGAGGTACTAGCGGGTGGGATGAGCAGTTCTTC	CASSHGGTSGWDEQFF
.	20	TRBD2	TRBV4-1	TRBJ2-2	TGCGCCAGCAGCCAAGACACTAGCGGGAGGAGGAACGGGTTTGTCGGGGAGCTGTTTTTT	CASSQDTSGRRNGFVGELFF
.	15	.	TRBV2	TRBJ2-7	TGTGCCAGCAGTGCTTACGGGGACCCCTCCTACGAGCAGTACTTC	CASSAYGDPSYEQYF
once	18	.	TRBV18	TRBJ1-1	TGTGCCAGCTCATCGCTAGGTTTTGGACGACTAAGGAACACTGAAGCTTTCTTT	CASSSLGFGRLRNTEAFF
.	13	.	TRBV5-1	TRBJ2-7	TGCGCCAGCAGCAACAGGGTCCCCTACGAGCAGTACTTC	CASSNRVPYEQYF
.	15	.	TRBV7-9	TRBJ1-1	TGTGCCAGCTCCTCGCAAGGCAGGTTGTACACTGAAGCTTTCTTT	CASSSQGRLYTEAFF
.	14	TRBD2	TRBV5-4	TRBJ2-7	TGTGCCAGCAGGAGCGGGAACTTCCCCTACGAGCAGTACTTC	CASRSGNFPYEQYF
.	13	.	TRBV30	TRBJ2-2	TGTGCCTGGAGTGTAACAGCCCACGGGGAGCTGTTTTTT	CAWSVTAHGELFF
.	13	.	TRBV7-7	TRBJ2-1	TGTGCCAGCAGCTTTTACCGAGCATGGGGCCAGTTCTTC	CASSFYRAWGQFF
.	14	TRBD2	TRBV28	TRBJ2-6	TGTGCCAGCATGGGGGGGAACGGGGCCAACGTCCTGACTTTC	CASMGGNGANVLTF
.	15	.	TRBV4-1	TRBJ2-7	TGCGCCAGCAGCCAAGATTACGTCAGGATCTACGAGCAGTACTTC	CASSQDYVRIYEQYF
.	15	.	TRBV28	TRBJ2-2	TGTGCCAGCAGTTCTTTAGCGATGAACACCGGGGAGCTGTTTTTT	CASSSLAMNTGELFF
.	13	TRBD2	TRBV9	TRBJ2-4	TGTGCCAGCCGCCCTAGCGGGAGCAACATTCAGTACTTC	CASRPSGSNIQYF
once	15	.	TRBV15	TRBJ2-3	TGTGCCACGAGACAGACCAGCGTAGTGTCAGATACGCAGTATTTT	CATRQTSVVSDTQYF
.	15	.	TRBV10-3	TRBJ2-1	TGTGCCATCAGTGAGTTTAGGACTAGGGGGAATGAGCAGTTCTTC	CAISEFRTRGNEQFF
once	13	.	TRBV29-1	TRBJ1-1	TGCAGCGCCGCGCCCCGGCAAGGGTTCGAAGCTTTCTTT	CSAAPRQGFEAFF
.	15	.	TRBV7-6	TRBJ2-7	TGTGCCAGCAGCTTAGATGGAACGAGGCCCTACGAGCAGTACTTC	CASSLDGTRPYEQYF
.	14	.	TRBV2	TRBJ2-5	TGTGCCAGCAGGGCGGACAGCGTCCAAGAGACCCAGTACTTC	CASRADSVQETQYF
.	15	TRBD2	TRBV6-5	TRBJ2-1	TGTGCCAGCAGTTACGGGACTAGCGTCATCGATGAGCAGTTCTTC	CASSYGTSVIDEQFF
.	14	TRBD1	TRBV11-3	TRBJ2-2	TGTGCCAGCAGCCCCGGGACAGGGGGTGGGGAGCTGTTTTTT	CASSPGTGGGELFF
.	15	.	TRBV30	TRBJ1-1	TGTGCCTGGAGTGGGGGATGGGGCGGGAACACTGAAGCTTTCTTT	CAWSGGWGGNTEAFF
.	14	TRBD1	TRBV6-6	TRBJ1-5	TGTGCCAGCAGTTGGGACAGGGCGCCTCAGCCCCAGCATTTT	CASSWDRAPQPQHF
.	20	TRBD2	TRBV4-1	TRBJ2-2	TGCGCCAGCAGCCGCGCGGGACTAGCGGGAGGGCCGACGGGCACCGGGGAGCTGTTTTTT	CASSRAGLAGGPTGTGELFF
.	17	TRBD2	TRBV30	TRBJ2-1	TGTGCCTGGAGTGCAAGGGCGGGAGGGCCCTCGGGAAATGAGCAGTTCTTC	CAWSARAGGPSGNEQFF
.	16	.	TRBV28	TRBJ1-4	TGTGCCAGCAGTGGTACCGAGAGCTGGGCAGGGATCGAACTGTTTTTT	CASSGTESWAGIELFF
.	16	TRBD2	TRBV4-2	TRBJ2-4	TGTGCCAGCAGCCAAGATCGGGGTCTAGCGGGAGGGGAGCAGTACTTC	CASSQDRGLAGGEQYF
.	17	.	TRBV11-2	TRBJ2-5	TGTGCCAGCAGCTCGACGAGAGAGGGTCAGGGACAAGAGACCCAGTACTTC	CASSSTREGQGQETQYF
.	14	TRBD1	TRBV6-1	TRBJ1-1	TGTGCCAGCAGTGTAAAACAGGGGGTCTCTGAAGCTTTCTTT	CASSVKQGVSEAFF
.	15	.	TRBV11-2	TRBJ2-2	TGTGCCAGCAGCTTAGTTAGACAAAACACCGGGGAGCTGTTTTTT	CASSLVRQNTGELFF
.	13	.	TRBV27	TRBJ2-7	TGTGCCAGCAGTACGTTAGGGGACTTGGAGCAGTACTTC	CASSTLGDLEQYF
.	13	.	TRBV7-3	TRBJ2-3	TGTGCCAGCAGCCGGAGTATCACAGATACGCAGTATTTT	CASSRSITDTQYF
.	16	TRBD2	TRBV10-2	TRBJ2-7	TGCGCCAGCAGTGATCCCGGGACTAGCGGGACGGCCGAGCAGTACTTC	CASSDPGTSGTAEQYF
.	15	.	TRBV28	TRBJ1-3	TGTGCCAGCAGTTTCAGTATACTCTTGGGGAACACCATATATTTT	CASSFSILLGNTIYF
.	12	.	TRBV11-2	TRBJ2-5	TGTGCCAGCAGCTTAGGTTGGGAGACCCAGTACTTC	CASSLGWETQYF
.	13	.	TRBV7-8	TRBJ1-3	TGTGCCAGCAGCTTAGCGAGTGGAAACACCATATATTTT	CASSLASGNTIYF
once	14	.	TRBV28	TRBJ2-7	TGTGCCAGCAGTCCCGGGAGCCAAAACTACGAGCAGTACTTC	CASSPGSQNYEQYF
.	15	.	TRBV19	TRBJ1-1	TGTGCCAGTAGTTCCCTCCGGACCGTGATCGAGAAAGCTTTCTTT	CASSSLRTVIEKAFF
.	12	.	TRBV11-2	TRBJ2-7	TGTGCCAGCAGCTTAGCGGGTTACGAGCAGTACTTC	CASSLAGYEQYF
.	22	.	TRBV7-6	TRBJ2-1	TGTGCCAGCAGCTTATCCTACGGGACCACAAACGAACGGATAACTAGCAGGGATGAGCAGTTCTTC	CASSLSYGTTNERITSRDEQFF
.	14	.	TRBV19	TRBJ2-2	TGTGCCAGCAAACAGGGAAAAAACACCGGGGAGCTGTTTTTT	CASKQGKNTGELFF
.	13	TRBD1	TRBV5-1	TRBJ1-2	TGCGCCAGCAGCGCCGGGACAGGGGAAGGCTACACCTTC	CASSAGTGEGYTF
.	15	TRBD2	TRBV6-5	TRBJ2-1	TGTGCCAGCACCGAAGCGGGAACTCTCCACAATGAGCAGTTCTTC	CASTEAGTLHNEQFF